The 23 T cell receptor beta chains reported below all come from one sample, sequenced in a study of T cells after somatic rescue of genetic block. The protocol was immunoSEQ multiplex PCR, while the TCRdb copy is restricted to in-frame clones and leaves out a portion. The sample contains roughly 12,000 clones, approximately 81% of which appear only once. Sequencing used peripheral blood mononuclear cells (PBMCs). These receptors were collected from a boy aged 10-17 years.

CDR3 region: CASSQDKGANYGYTF. DNA of the CDR3: TGCGCCAGCAGCCAAGATAAGGGAGCTAACTATGGCTACACCTTC. This chain links TRBV4-3 with TRBJ1-2; D ambiguous. Per the germline V gene, CDR1 is LGHNA and CDR2 is YSLEER. The V end lost 0 bases, the J end lost 0 bases, and 8 bases lay between the germline ends. This CDR3 region has 15 residues.

The CDR3 DNA follows: TGTGCCAGCAGTGAAATTTGGCTGGGGAAATCCTACAATGAGCAGTTCTTC. Encoded protein: CASSEIWLGKSYNEQFF. The gene calls are TRBV25-1 and TRBJ2-1; D gene uncertain. The CDR3 sequence is 17 residues long. Per germline, CDR1 MGHDK and CDR2 SYGVNS. Trimming removed 2 bases from V and 1 base from J, with 15 bases in between.

The gene calls are TRBV6-1 and TRBJ1-2; TRBD1 might be the D (6 bases). Trimming shortened V by 11 bases and J by 2 bases, and 9 bases separated the two germline ends. Germline V lookup: CDR1 MNHNS, CDR2 SASEGT. The CDR3 contains 11 residues. The DNA for the CDR3 is TGTGCCGCGGGACAAAACTATGGCTACACCTTC. This gives the protein CAAGQNYGYTF.

The rearrangement links TRBV18 to TRBJ2-1; TRBD2 aligns across 11 bases. CDR1 KGHSH and CDR2 LQKENI come from the germline V gene. The CDR3 spans 13 residues. The trim removed 5 bases at V and 15 bases at J, leaving 9 bases unmatched. CDR3 coding DNA: TGTGCCAGCTCAGCTTTAGCGGGGGGGCACCGGTTCTTC. Its translation: CASSALAGGHRFF.

J is TRBJ1-3 and V is TRBV29-1; D unclear. CDR3 size: 12 residues. Germline V gene lookup returns CDR1 SQVTM and CDR2 ANQGSEA. V was pared by 7 bases and J by 2 bases, with 9 bases between. CDR3 region: CSARGAGNTIYF. CDR3 coding DNA: TGCAGCGCCCGGGGAGCTGGAAACACCATATATTTT. Filled out from reference TRBV29-1 and TRBJ1-3, the complete variable domain reads SAVISQKPSRDICQRGTSLTIQCQVDSQVTMMFWYRQQPGQSLTLIATANQGSEATYESGFVIDKFPISRPNLTFSTLTVSNMSPEDSSIYLCSARGAGNTIYFGEGSWLTVV.

The J gene is TRBJ2-3, the V gene TRBV11-2, with 7 bases matching TRBD2. Per germline, CDR1 SGHAT and CDR2 FQNNGV. The CDR3 is 12 amino acids. With 8 bases clipped from V and 4 bases from J, the junction kept 3 bases outside the gene matches. The CDR3 DNA is TGTGCCAGCGGGAGGGTCCCAGATACGCAGTATTTT. This codes for CASGRVPDTQYF.

The chain couples TRBV5-1 to TRBJ2-2; no definite D call. This CDR3 has 13 residues. The V gene's germline CDR1 is SGHRS and CDR2 YFSETQ. The CDR3 reads CADNKPNTGELFF. DNA for the CDR3: TGCGCAGACAATAAACCGAACACCGGGGAGCTGTTTTTT.

With respect to this clone: Germline is not matched at one junction end, which may reflect a read error. The rearrangement links TRBV5-1 to TRBJ2-5; D unresolved. CDR3 size: 14 residues. Germline V lookup: CDR1 SGHRS, CDR2 YFSETQ. CDR3 amino acids: CASSFNRVQEAQYF. The CDR3 nucleotides read TGCGCCAGCAGCTTCAACAGAGTGCAAGAGGCCCAGTACTTC.

The rearrangement uses TRBV9 and TRBJ1-2, with D possibly being TRBD1 (6 bases). The germline gives CDR1 SGDLS, CDR2 YYNGEE. The CDR3 contains 14 residues. V lost 4 bases and J lost 4, with 14 bases in between. CDR3 sequence (DNA): TGTGCCAGCAGCACTCCAGGGGTGGTCTATGGCTACACCTTC. Translation gives CASSTPGVVYGYTF.

The chain uses TRBV11-2 and TRBJ2-1, with unresolved D. Germline V lookup: CDR1 SGHAT, CDR2 FQNNGV. The CDR3 runs to 16 residues. The V gene lost 5 bases and the J gene lost 0 bases, with 14 bases spanning the gap. As DNA, the CDR3 is TGTGCCAGCAGCCCCGCGGCACCGAGCTCCTACAATGAGCAGTTCTTC. Amino acids: CASSPAAPSSYNEQFF.

CDR3 DNA: TGTGCCAGTAGGTCCAGAGGGAGCTCCTATAATTCACCCCTCCACTTT. Residues: CASRSRGSSYNSPLHF. The chain joins TRBV19 to TRBJ1-6, with D unresolved. Trimming took 6 bases from V and 0 from J, leaving 12 bases between them. The germline V gene encodes CDR1 LNHDA and CDR2 SQIVND (reference sequence). The CDR3 has 16 residues.

The genes are TRBV7-2 and TRBJ2-5; no reliable D call. Germline CDR1 reads SGHTA; CDR2 reads FQGNSA. This CDR3 region has 14 residues. V shed 1 base and J shed 5 bases, with 11 bases lying between them. CDR3: CASSLDKFLETQYF. Written as DNA, the CDR3 is TGTGCCAGCAGCTTAGACAAATTTCTGGAGACCCAGTACTTC. Drawing the rest from reference TRBV7-2 and TRBJ2-5, the complete variable domain is GAGVSQSPSNKVTEKGKDVELRCDPISGHTALYWYRQSLGQGLEFLIYFQGNSAPDKSGLPSDRFSAERTGGSVSTLTIQRTQQEDSAVYLCASSLDKFLETQYFGPGTRLLVL.

In this sample, this clone turned up a few times. This chain uses TRBV15 with TRBJ1-3; D call uncertain. Germline assignment: CDR1 LNHNV and CDR2 YYDKDF (reference sequence). The V end lost 4 bases, the J end lost 2 bases, and 18 bases lay between the germline ends. This CDR3 is 17 amino acids long. In nucleotides, the CDR3 is TGTGCCACCAGCAAATTCGGGCACACAGAAACTGGAAACACCATATATTTT. Its protein is CATSKFGHTETGNTIYF.

This clone was found a few times. The chain is built from TRBV7-2 and TRBJ1-6, with D perhaps TRBD1 (6 bases). V was clipped by 2 bases and J by 10 bases, with 12 bases between them. CDR3 size: 14 residues. CDR1 is SGHTA, CDR2 FQGNSA, per germline. CDR3 amino acids: CASSLSRGASPLHF. The DNA of the CDR3 is TGTGCCAGCAGCTTATCCAGGGGAGCATCACCCCTCCACTTT.

J is TRBJ2-7 and V is TRBV6-1; the D gene is possibly TRBD2 (7 bases). V was cut by 2 bases and J by 9 bases, with 23 bases left in between. The CDR3 spans 16 residues. In germline, CDR1 is MNHNS, CDR2 SASEGT. Here the CDR3 reads CASSERGGPDLRGQYF. In DNA form, the CDR3 reads TGTGCCAGCAGTGAAAGGGGGGGGCCGGACCTAAGAGGGCAGTACTTC.

This chain uses TRBV4-2 with TRBJ1-2; 7 nucleotides agree with TRBD1. From germline, CDR1 is LGHNA and CDR2 YNFKEQ. V trimming: 0 bases; J trimming: 7 bases; junction bases outside the gene matches: 8. The CDR3 contains 15 residues. DNA of the CDR3: TGTGCCAGCAGCCAAGAGGGAGGGACAGCTTCTGGCTACACCTTC. As protein: CASSQEGGTASGYTF.

The J gene is TRBJ2-7, the V gene TRBV7-2; 8 bases agree with TRBD1. The CDR3 is made up of 15 amino acids. V gave up 5 bases and J gave up 3 bases; unmatched junction bases: 9. The germline CDR1 and CDR2 sequences are SGHTA and FQGNSA. The CDR3 is CASSARTGLLYEQYF. The DNA for the CDR3 is TGTGCCAGCAGCGCCAGGACAGGGCTTCTCTACGAGCAGTACTTC.

This chain connects TRBV6-5 to TRBJ1-6; 8 bases are a match to TRBD1. The CDR3 contains 15 residues. Germline assignment: CDR1 MNHEY and CDR2 SVGAGI. J gave up 7 bases and V 5 bases, and 7 bases lay outside the gene matches. The CDR3 DNA reads TGTGCCAGCAGTCCGAGACAGGGGTACAATTCACCCCTCCACTTT. This sequence encodes CASSPRQGYNSPLHF.

The V gene is TRBV19, the J gene TRBJ1-1; 7 bases map to TRBD1. The CDR3 runs to 12 residues. Germline loops: CDR1 LNHDA, CDR2 SQIVND (reference sequence). J lost 7 bases, V lost 8 bases, and 7 bases had no gene match. As DNA, the CDR3 is TGTGCCAGTTTAGACAGGGTCCGTGAAGCTTTCTTT. This sequence encodes CASLDRVREAFF.

By sample fraction, this clone is medium-sized. This chain joins TRBV27 and TRBJ2-7; maybe TRBD1 (5 bases). This CDR3 region has 14 residues. The germline V gene has CDR1 MNHEY and CDR2 SMNVEV (reference sequence). V lost 8 bases, J lost 3 bases, and 17 bases lay in between. The CDR3 nucleotides are TGTGCCAGCGGCCGCCAAGGGGAAGGCTACGAGCAGTACTTC. Translated, it gives CASGRQGEGYEQYF.

The CDR3 here is CASSIDRGLSNQPQHF. DNA of the CDR3: TGTGCCAGTAGTATCGATAGGGGGCTAAGCAATCAGCCCCAGCATTTT. The chain uses TRBV19 and TRBJ1-5, with TRBD1 matching over 7 bases. Germline-derived CDR1 and CDR2 are LNHDA and SQIVND (reference sequence). This CDR3 is built from 16 residues. The J segment lost 1 base and the V segment lost 3 bases, leaving 6 bases of the junction unmatched.

The chain recombines TRBV4-1 with TRBJ2-5, with D perhaps TRBD1 or TRBD2 (5 bases each). CDR1 is MGHRA and CDR2 is YSYEKL in the germline V gene. Trimming stripped 0 bases from V and 5 bases from J, with 25 bases between. The CDR3 sequence is 19 residues long. The CDR3 DNA follows: TGCGCCAGCAGCCAAGATTATTCTGGGGGTCCCAGCCCCGGGGAGACCCAGTACTTC. It codes for CASSQDYSGGPSPGETQYF.

The chain has TRBV5-6 and TRBJ2-5; 9 bases agree with TRBD2. V gave up 1 base and J gave up 1 base; unmatched junction bases: 5. The length of the CDR3 is 16 residues. The germline CDR1 and CDR2 sequences are SGHDT and YYEEEE. The CDR3 DNA follows: TGTGCCAGCAGCTTGTTAGGCGGGAGGGCCCAAGAGACCCAGTACTTC. Translation gives CASSLLGGRAQETQYF.